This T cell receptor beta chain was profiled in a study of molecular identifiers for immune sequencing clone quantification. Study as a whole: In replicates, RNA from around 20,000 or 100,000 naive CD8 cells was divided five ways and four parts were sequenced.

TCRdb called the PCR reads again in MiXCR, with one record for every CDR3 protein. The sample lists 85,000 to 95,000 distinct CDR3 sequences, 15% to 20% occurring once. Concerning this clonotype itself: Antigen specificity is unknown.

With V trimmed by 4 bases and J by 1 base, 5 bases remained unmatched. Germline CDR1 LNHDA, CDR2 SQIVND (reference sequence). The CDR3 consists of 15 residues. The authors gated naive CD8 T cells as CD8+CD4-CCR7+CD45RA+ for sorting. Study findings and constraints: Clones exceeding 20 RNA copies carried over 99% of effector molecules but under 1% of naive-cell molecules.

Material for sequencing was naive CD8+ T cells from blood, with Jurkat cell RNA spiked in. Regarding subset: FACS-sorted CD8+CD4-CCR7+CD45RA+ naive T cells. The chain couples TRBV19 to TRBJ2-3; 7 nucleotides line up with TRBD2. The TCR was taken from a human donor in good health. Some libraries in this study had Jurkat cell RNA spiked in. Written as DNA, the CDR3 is TGTGCCAGTAGTAGCCTAGCGGCCTGCACAGATACGCAGTATTTT. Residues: CASSSLAACTDTQYF.